The 8 T cell receptor beta chains below all came from one sample that was sequenced in a study of shared clonotypes between healthy human individuals. The table came from immunoSEQ multiplex PCR; TCRdb's copy has only in-frame clones and leaves some out. The top ten clones hold 0.37% of a sample with under 2.5 million clones, about nine tenths of them seen once. Specimen: naive CD4+ T cells from PBMCs. Indicated subset: CD45RA+ positively selected. These receptors were collected from a young man in good health. Some clones in this sample may be carry-over from other donors' samples.

The chain links TRBV27 to TRBJ2-2, with D unresolved. The CDR3 is 15 amino acids. V lost 2 bases and J lost 3, with 10 bases in between. Germline CDR1 reads MNHEY; CDR2 reads SMNVEV (reference sequence). CDR3 DNA: TGTGCCAGCAGTTTAGTCGGGCTACACACCGGGGAGCTGTTTTTT. Translating it yields CASSLVGLHTGELFF.

This rearrangement joins TRBV19 to TRBJ1-5, with no clear D. CDR3 length: 15 amino acids. CDR1 is LNHDA and CDR2 is SQIVND in the germline V gene (reference sequence). V lost 7 bases and J lost 1, with 14 bases in between. The CDR3 DNA is TGTGCCAGTAATTTGAGGCTCGGGAGCAATCAGCCCCAGCATTTT. It is translated as CASNLRLGSNQPQHF. Together with reference TRBV19 and TRBJ1-5, the CDR3 gives the full variable domain: DGGITQSPKYLFRKEGQNVTLSCEQNLNHDAMYWYRQDPGQGLRLIYYSQIVNDFQKGDIAEGYSVSREKKESFPLTVTSAQKNPTAFYLCASNLRLGSNQPQHFGDGTRLSIL.

The chain is built from TRBV5-4 and TRBJ1-3; D uncertain. CDR1 is SGHNT, CDR2 YYREEE, per germline (reference sequence). There are 16 residues in the CDR3. The V and J ends lost 0 bases and 1 base respectively, with 11 bases between them. The CDR3 DNA reads TGTGCCAGCAGCTTGGGGGGAATCAAATCTGGAAACACCATATATTTT. Protein sequence: CASSLGGIKSGNTIYF.

CDR3 protein: CASSYGDRSATEAFF. The CDR3 bases are TGTGCCAGCAGTTACGGGGACAGGAGTGCGACTGAAGCTTTCTTT. The V and J genes are TRBV6-5 and TRBJ1-1, with 8 nucleotides matching TRBD1. CDR1 and CDR2 (germline): MNHEY, SVGAGI. V shed 2 bases, J shed 5 bases, and the junction held 7 bases outside the gene matches. CDR3 size: 15 residues.

For the CDR3, the DNA is TGTGCCAGCAGTTACTCCGGCGGGACCGAAGAGACCCAGTACTTC. Translation: CASSYSGGTEETQYF. The V and J genes are TRBV6-5 and TRBJ2-5, with D possibly matching TRBD2 (6 bases). This CDR3 region has 15 residues. The ends were cut back, 0 bases at V and 3 bases at J, with 11 bases in the middle. Germline CDR1 is MNHEY and CDR2 is SVGAGI.

The chain combines TRBV4-1 with TRBJ1-1; D is unresolved. V was clipped by 0 bases and J by 0 bases, with 11 bases between them. The germline V gene encodes CDR1 MGHRA and CDR2 YSYEKL. The CDR3 consists of 16 residues. CDR3 sequence (DNA): TGCGCCAGCAGCCAAGATGGGAGGTACATGAACACTGAAGCTTTCTTT. This gives the protein CASSQDGRYMNTEAFF.

The chain carries TRBV29-1 and TRBJ2-7, with D unclear. The CDR3 runs to 13 residues. The V gene's germline CDR1 is SQVTM and CDR2 ANQGSEA. The V and J ends lost 1 base and 4 bases respectively, with 11 bases between them. Here the CDR3 reads CSVEVPGRYEQYF. In DNA form, the CDR3 reads TGCAGCGTTGAAGTGCCGGGCCGATACGAGCAGTACTTC.

On this clone itself: This sample also contains other DNA sequences that code for the same CDR3. The chain carries TRBV28 and TRBJ1-2; D unclear. CDR1 and CDR2 (germline): MDHEN, SYDVKM. This CDR3 spans 12 amino acids. V was cut by 5 bases and J by 4 bases, with 8 bases left in between. The CDR3 bases are TGTGCCAGCAGTCTGGTTAGCTATGGCTACACCTTC. Protein sequence: CASSLVSYGYTF.